The 25 T cell receptor beta chains below come from one sample, sequenced in a study of blood T cell repertoires in COVID-19. Clones were sequenced by immunoSEQ multiplex PCR, and TCRdb holds only the in-frame ones, with some missing. The sample consists of 400,000 to 450,000 clones, about 92% of them appearing once. The sample comprised PBMCs or T cells enriched from blood (not recorded which). These TCRs come from a man between 18 and 29 years old who had recovered from COVID-19.

This clone came up a few times. This chain connects TRBV11-2 to TRBJ2-3; no clear D. CDR1 SGHAT and CDR2 FQNNGV come from the germline V gene. Trimming pared 5 bases from V and 2 bases from J, leaving 5 bases between. CDR3 size: 12 residues. CDR3 nucleotides: TGTGCCAGCAGCCCTAACACAGATACGCAGTATTTT. Protein product: CASSPNTDTQYF. Full variable domain (rest looked up from reference TRBV11-2 and TRBJ2-3): EAGVAQSPRYKIIEKRQSVAFWCNPISGHATLYWYQQILGQGPKLLIQFQNNGVVDDSQLPKDRFSAERLKGVDSTLKIQPAKLEDSAVYLCASSPNTDTQYFGPGTRLTVL.

On this clone itself: The junction and the germline gene differ at one end; a read error may be behind it. The chain links TRBV7-9 to TRBJ2-1; 10 nucleotides line up with TRBD2. The CDR3 totals 17 residues. From germline, CDR1 is SEHNR and CDR2 FQNEAQ (reference sequence). The CDR3 DNA is TGCGCCGTGGGGGCTAGCGGGAGCGTCCTTATATACAATGAGCAGTTCTTC. As protein: CAVGASGSVLIYNEQFF.

This rearrangement joins TRBV5-4 to TRBJ1-2, with D possibly being TRBD1 (5 bases). There are 14 residues in the CDR3. V was trimmed by 4 bases and J by 5 bases, leaving 15 bases between them. Germline-derived CDR1 and CDR2 are SGHNT and YYREEE (reference sequence). CDR3 protein: CASSLTGLPYGYTF. The DNA of the CDR3 is TGTGCCAGCAGCCTGACGGGACTGCCTTATGGCTACACCTTC. Full variable domain (missing parts from reference TRBV5-4 and TRBJ1-2): ETGVTQSPTHLIKTRGQQVTLRCSSQSGHNTVSWYQQALGQGPQFIFQYYREEENGRGNFPPRFSGLQFPNYSSELNVNALELDDSALYLCASSLTGLPYGYTFGSGTRLTVV.

The rearrangement joins TRBV5-1 to TRBJ2-7, with D perhaps TRBD1 (6 bases). Trimming shortened V by 4 bases and J by 5 bases, and 19 bases separated the two germline ends. The CDR3 is 15 residues long. Germline CDR1 reads SGHRS; CDR2 reads YFSETQ. CDR3 sequence reads: CASSLPTGGSHEQYF. The CDR3 nucleotides read TGCGCCAGCAGCCTACCGACAGGTGGATCCCACGAGCAGTACTTC.

The CDR3 nucleotides are TGTGCCAGCAGTTTAGATCAGACAGGGCGCTCTGGAAACACCATATATTTT. Protein sequence: CASSLDQTGRSGNTIYF. The chain has TRBV28 and TRBJ1-3; 7 bases map to TRBD1. Germline values: CDR1 MDHEN, CDR2 SYDVKM. Trimming at V came to 2 bases and at J to 0 bases, leaving 7 bases not matched to a gene. CDR3 length: 17 residues.

The chain employs TRBV29-1 and TRBJ1-2; TRBD1 is a possible D gene (6 bases). V was clipped by 7 bases and J by 7 bases, with 13 bases between them. The CDR3 covers 11 residues. Germline V gives CDR1 SQVTM, CDR2 ANQGSEA. The CDR3, as DNA: TGCAGCGCCCTCGGGGGGCCTGGCTACACCTTC. It is translated as CSALGGPGYTF.

Written as DNA, the CDR3 is TGTGCCAGCAGCCCCCAAACCGGACAGGGCGTCGAAAAACTGTTTTTT. Residues: CASSPQTGQGVEKLFF. The rearrangement links TRBV3-1 (or the pseudogene TRBV3-2) to TRBJ1-4; 8 bases are shared with TRBD1. The CDR3 length is 16 residues. Germline assignment: CDR1 LGHDT and CDR2 YNNKEL (reference sequence). V trimming: 4 bases; J trimming: 8 bases; junction bases outside the gene matches: 12.

The CDR3 region has the DNA TGTGCCAGCAGTGATTTCCAGGGGAACACTGAAGCTTTCTTT. The encoded protein is CASSDFQGNTEAFF. This rearrangement joins TRBV2 to TRBJ1-1; D is possibly TRBD1 (5 bases). CDR1 is SNHLY, CDR2 FYNNEI, per germline. The CDR3 has 14 amino acids. The V end was cut by 3 bases, the J end by 1 base, with 9 bases between.

The chain has TRBV6-5 and TRBJ1-3; weak D call: TRBD1 (5 bases). Per the germline V gene, CDR1 is MNHEY and CDR2 is SVGAGI. This CDR3 region has 15 residues. The V and J ends lost 8 bases and 0 bases respectively, with 14 bases between them. CDR3 loop: CASDLTVSSGNTIYF. The CDR3 DNA reads as TGTGCCAGCGACCTGACAGTTTCCTCTGGAAACACCATATATTTT.

The rearrangement links TRBV5-4 to TRBJ2-7, with 7 bases that match TRBD1. Trimming cost V 8 bases and J 3 bases; bases outside gene matches: 14. CDR1 is SGHNT and CDR2 is YYREEE in the germline V gene (reference sequence). The CDR3 covers 15 residues. The CDR3, as DNA: TGTGCCAGGTTATTAGGACAGGCAGGCTACTACGAGCAGTACTTC. This encodes CARLLGQAGYYEQYF.

V is TRBV6-1 and J is TRBJ1-1; a weak D match, TRBD1 (5 bases). Trimming left V 3 bases short and J 0 bases short, with 14 bases between. From germline, CDR1 is MNHNS and CDR2 SASEGT. The CDR3 is 16 residues long. The CDR3 region has the DNA TGTGCCAGCAGTGATCGGCAGGGTGGTTTGAACACTGAAGCTTTCTTT. Translating gives CASSDRQGGLNTEAFF.

V and J are TRBV7-9 and TRBJ2-7; 7 bases agree with TRBD1. J lost 3 bases, V lost 3 bases, and 5 bases had no gene match. This CDR3 is 14 amino acids long. Germline CDR1 and CDR2: SEHNR and FQNEAQ (reference sequence). CDR3 amino acids: CASSLGDRHYEQYF. The CDR3 DNA follows: TGTGCCAGCAGCTTGGGGGACAGACACTACGAGCAGTACTTC.

This rearrangement joins TRBV4-1 to TRBJ2-3; 7 bases match TRBD2. V dropped 1 base and J dropped 5; count of bases not matched to a gene: 9. Germline-derived CDR1 and CDR2 are MGHRA and YSYEKL. The CDR3 is 16 amino acids. Here the CDR3 DNA reads TGCGCCAGCAGCCAAGTCTTTGCGGGAGACGGAGATACGCAGTATTTT. Its protein is CASSQVFAGDGDTQYF.

The chain couples TRBV29-1 to TRBJ2-2; perhaps TRBD2 as D (6 bases). The CDR3 totals 12 residues. V shed 7 bases and J shed 6 bases, with 12 bases lying between them. The germline CDR1 and CDR2 sequences are SQVTM and ANQGSEA. CDR3 sequence (DNA): TGCAGCGAAACCCGGAGGGCCGGGGAGCTGTTTTTT. It specifies CSETRRAGELFF.

The chain carries TRBV4-1 and TRBJ2-1; 8 nucleotides line up with TRBD2. The length of the CDR3 is 16 residues. Per the germline V gene, CDR1 is MGHRA and CDR2 is YSYEKL. J was trimmed by 3 bases and V by 4 bases; bases with no gene match: 8. The CDR3 spells CASSLYRGGGYNEQFF. Here the CDR3 DNA reads TGCGCCAGCAGCCTCTACCGGGGGGGCGGCTACAATGAGCAGTTCTTC.

This sequence joins TRBV9 and TRBJ1-1; maybe TRBD1 (6 bases). V gave up 4 bases and J gave up 11 bases, with 15 bases separating them. Germline lookup yields CDR1 SGDLS and CDR2 YYNGEE. The CDR3 loop spans 12 amino acids. The CDR3 reads CASSPTGLGAFF. CDR3 DNA sequence: TGTGCCAGCAGCCCGACAGGTTTGGGTGCTTTCTTT.

The CDR3 DNA reads TGTGCCAGCAGTGAAGGTCAGGGGACCTACGAGCAGTACTTC. Translation gives CASSEGQGTYEQYF. The chain carries TRBV6-1 and TRBJ2-7, with a weak D call TRBD1 (6 bases). V lost 1 base to trimming and J lost 2 bases, with 9 bases between them. The CDR3 is 14 amino acids. CDR1 is MNHNS and CDR2 is SASEGT in the germline V gene.

The table lists this clone with a count of one. The CDR3 DNA reads TGCGCCAGCAGTGAGCTGGCCATCACAGATACGCAGTATTTT. This gives the protein CASSELAITDTQYF. The rearrangement uses TRBV10-1 and TRBJ2-3; D remains ambiguous. Trimming removed 2 bases at V and 2 bases at J, with 8 bases between. The V gene's germline CDR1 is WNHNN and CDR2 SYGVQD (reference sequence). CDR3 length equals 14 residues.

This clone appeared once. V and J are TRBV3-1 (or the pseudogene TRBV3-2) and TRBJ2-5, with no clear D. V lost 0 bases and J 3 bases, leaving 11 bases between the germline ends. Germline assignment: CDR1 LGHDT and CDR2 YNNKEL (reference sequence). This CDR3 region has 15 residues. Here the CDR3 reads CASSQDLARKETQYF. In DNA form, the CDR3 reads TGTGCCAGCAGCCAAGATCTGGCCCGAAAAGAGACCCAGTACTTC.

The rearrangement joins TRBV19 to TRBJ2-7, with 13 bases aligning to TRBD2. The ends lost 5 bases at V and 7 bases at J; junction bases unmatched: 11. Per the germline V gene, CDR1 is LNHDA and CDR2 is SQIVND (reference sequence). The CDR3 length is 16 residues. The CDR3 sequence is CASSPRPGTSGKEQYF. The CDR3 DNA reads TGTGCCAGTAGTCCGCGCCCCGGGACTAGCGGGAAGGAGCAGTACTTC.

The CDR3 DNA sequence: TGTGCCAGCAGCGAACGACAGGGTGGGCAGCCCCAGCATTTT. Protein product: CASSERQGGQPQHF. The V gene is TRBV28, the J gene TRBJ1-5, with TRBD1 matching 7 bases. The length of the CDR3 is 14 residues. The V gene's germline CDR1 is MDHEN and CDR2 SYDVKM. V lost 6 bases, J lost 7 bases, and 9 bases stayed unmatched.

The V and J genes are TRBV19 and TRBJ1-1; 7 bases agree with TRBD1. Trimming took 5 bases from V and 3 from J; bases not matched to a gene: 9. Germline V gives CDR1 LNHDA, CDR2 SQIVND (reference sequence). The length of the CDR3 is 15 residues. CDR3 DNA sequence: TGTGCCAGTAGTGTTTTCGGGACAGTGTACACTGAAGCTTTCTTT. Residues: CASSVFGTVYTEAFF.

The chain's CDR3 is CASSRDRAGVEAFF. The CDR3 nucleotides read TGTGCCAGCAGTCGGGACAGGGCAGGTGTTGAAGCTTTCTTT. This chain connects TRBV27 to TRBJ1-1, with 9 nucleotides matching TRBD1. The V gene end was trimmed by 5 bases and the J gene end by 7 bases; junction bases not matched to a gene: 8. The germline gives CDR1 MNHEY, CDR2 SMNVEV (reference sequence). The length of the CDR3 is 14 residues.

A single count supports this clone. This CDR3 is CASSVINMNTEAFF. The CDR3 DNA sequence: TGTGCCAGCAGCGTCATCAACATGAACACTGAAGCTTTCTTT. J is TRBJ1-1 and V is TRBV9, with unresolved D. This CDR3 comprises 14 residues. Deletions cut 2 bases from V and 0 bases from J, with 8 bases between. Looked up from germline, CDR1 is SGDLS and CDR2 is YYNGEE. The full variable domain, completed using reference TRBV9 and TRBJ1-1, is DSGVTQTPKHLITATGQRVTLRCSPRSGDLSVYWYQQSLDQGLQFLIQYYNGEERAKGNILERFSAQQFPDLHSELNLSSLELGDSALYFCASSVINMNTEAFFGQGTRLTVV.

A single count supports this clone. V gene TRBV30 combines with J gene TRBJ1-6; tentative D call: TRBD1 (5 bases). From germline, CDR1 is GTSNPN and CDR2 SVGIG (reference sequence). Deletions cut 3 bases from V and 10 bases from J, with 13 bases between. The CDR3 has 13 amino acids. CDR3 DNA: TGTGCCTGGAGCGCACAGGTGGAGTCACCCCTCCACTTT. Translation gives CAWSAQVESPLHF.